This T cell receptor (beta chain) appears in the sequencing data of a study of T cells after yellow fever vaccination. Findings of the study overall: Most primary-vaccination clones reappeared after the booster (about 97% CD4, about 88% CD8). Contamination by abundant bulk-population clonotypes could be present in FACS-sorted repertoires. Faster peaking, at day 5 versus 15, marked a secondary response that was weaker.

This clonotype was recorded a few times. What it binds is not known. Germline values: CDR1 MNHNY, CDR2 SVGAGI (reference sequence). Trimming stripped 7 bases from V and 2 bases from J, with 10 bases between. The CDR3 totals 13 residues. 5'RACE template switching produced TCR cDNA carrying a universal primer site and UMIs. A single record per CDR3 protein comes from TCRdb applying MiXCR to the 5' RACE reads. The data contain 400,000 or so distinct CDR3 sequences, roughly 6.2% of them seen just once; the ten biggest clones take up around 16%. The TCR sequence derives from a man under 40 who received the YFV17D yellow fever vaccine. The sequencing here drew on PBMCs, taken 5 days after the yellow fever booster vaccination. The chain joins TRBV6-6 to TRBJ2-3; tentative D call: TRBD1 (5 bases). The CDR3 DNA reads as TGTGCCAGCACCTTGACAGACACAGATACGCAGTATTTT. It codes for CASTLTDTDTQYF.